The next 15 T cell receptor beta chains were all read from a single sample in a study of blood T cell repertoires in COVID-19. The method was immunoSEQ multiplex PCR; TCRdb's version includes in-frame clones alone and lacks a portion of them. The repertoire holds around 200,000 clones, with roughly 84% as singletons. Input material: PBMCs or T cells enriched from blood (not recorded which). The receptors shown here come from a woman aged 25 to 39 who had recovered from COVID-19.

This clone was recorded once. The genes are TRBV18 and TRBJ1-6, with TRBD1 as a possible D gene (6 bases). V was cut by 4 bases and J by 4 bases, with 11 bases left in between. Germline CDR1 reads KGHSH; CDR2 reads LQKENI. The CDR3 contains 15 residues. The CDR3 nucleotides read TGTGCCAGCTCACAAACGGACAGTTATAATTCACCCCTCCACTTT. This translates into CASSQTDSYNSPLHF. The full variable domain, its missing parts supplied by reference TRBV18 and TRBJ1-6, is NAGVMQNPRHLVRRRGQEARLRCSPMKGHSHVYWYRQLPEEGLKFMVYLQKENIIDESGMPKERFSAEFPKEGPSILRIQQVVRGDSAAYFCASSQTDSYNSPLHFGNGTRLTVT.

J is TRBJ1-5 and V is TRBV2; TRBD1 agrees at 8 bases. CDR1 and CDR2 from the germline V gene are SNHLY and FYNNEI. There are 14 residues in the CDR3. Germline trimming cut 7 bases from V and 3 bases from J; bases unmatched to any gene: 5. CDR3 bases: TGTGCCAGCAATTACAGGGGGTCCAATCAGCCCCAGCATTTT. Protein: CASNYRGSNQPQHF.

The J gene is TRBJ2-7, the V gene TRBV30; 11 positions agree with TRBD2. The CDR3 runs to 14 residues. V trimming: 4 bases; J trimming: 6 bases; junction bases outside the gene matches: 8. From germline, CDR1 is GTSNPN and CDR2 SVGIG (reference sequence). The DNA for the CDR3 is TGTGCCTGGAAATACCCAGGACTAGCGGGCGAGCAGTACTTC. Translation gives CAWKYPGLAGEQYF.

The V call is TRBV5-1, the J call TRBJ2-5; a possible D gene is TRBD1 (6 bases). Germline V CDR1 and CDR2: SGHRS, YFSETQ. The CDR3 is 13 amino acids. V was clipped by 7 bases and J by 4 bases, with 14 bases between them. The CDR3: CASGGHVRETQYF. The CDR3, as DNA: TGCGCCAGCGGGGGCCACGTCAGAGAGACCCAGTACTTC.

This chain uses TRBV10-3 with TRBJ1-1; 8 bases match TRBD1. V was clipped by 0 bases and J by 10 bases; unmatched bases: 1. Germline-derived CDR1 and CDR2 are ENHRY and SYGVKD. This CDR3 has 12 amino acids. The CDR3 DNA sequence: TGTGCCATCAGTGAGTCGACAGGGGTAGCTTTCTTT. Translating it yields CAISESTGVAFF.

J is TRBJ1-2 and V is TRBV5-1; D gene uncertain. V lost 4 bases to trimming and J lost 1 base, with 8 bases between them. CDR1 SGHRS and CDR2 YFSETQ come from the germline V gene. The CDR3 is made up of 13 amino acids. In nucleotides, the CDR3 is TGCGCCAGCAGCCCGGAGGGTAACTATGGCTACACCTTC. It translates to CASSPEGNYGYTF.

The chain links TRBV27 to TRBJ1-2; 8 nucleotides line up with TRBD1. V shed 2 bases and J 2 bases; nucleotides not matched to a gene: 4. CDR3 length equals 15 residues. The germline gives CDR1 MNHEY, CDR2 SMNVEV (reference sequence). The DNA of the CDR3 is TGTGCCAGCAGTTTAACTCACAGGGGGAACTATGGCTACACCTTC. Protein: CASSLTHRGNYGYTF.

The table lists this clone with a count of one. The chain has TRBV28 and TRBJ2-1; TRBD1 matches 9 bases. The CDR3 covers 16 residues. After removal of 6 bases from V and 0 bases from J, the junction contained 6 bases not matched to a gene. Germline V lookup: CDR1 MDHEN, CDR2 SYDVKM. The CDR3 DNA is TGTGCCAGCAGGGTGTTGGACAGGGGCTCCTACAATGAGCAGTTCTTC. It translates to CASRVLDRGSYNEQFF. Based on the CDR3 plus reference TRBV28 and TRBJ2-1, the full variable domain is DVKVTQSSRYLVKRTGEKVFLECVQDMDHENMFWYRQDPGLGLRLIYFSYDVKMKEKGDIPEGYSVSREKKERFSLILESASTNQTSMYLCASRVLDRGSYNEQFFGPGTRLTVL.

This chain links TRBV2 with TRBJ2-2; the match to TRBD2 covers 10 bases. The CDR3 consists of 16 residues. CDR1 is SNHLY, CDR2 FYNNEI, per germline. The V segment lost 2 bases and the J segment 6 bases; nucleotides outside the gene matches: 6. The CDR3 spells CASSESSGRSSGELFF. DNA of the CDR3: TGTGCCAGCAGTGAATCTAGCGGGAGATCTTCCGGGGAGCTGTTTTTT. Drawing the rest from reference TRBV2 and TRBJ2-2, the complete variable domain is EPEVTQTPSHQVTQMGQEVILRCVPISNHLYFYWYRQILGQKVEFLVSFYNNEISEKSEIFDDQFSVERPDGSNFTLKIRSTKLEDSAMYFCASSESSGRSSGELFFGEGSRLTVL.

This clone showed up just a few times. The chain carries TRBV12-3 or TRBV12-4 and TRBJ2-7; 7 nucleotides line up with TRBD1. Trimming took 5 bases from V and 6 from J; bases not matched to a gene: 1. The CDR3 runs 11 residues. This CDR3 is CASSNRGEQYV. The CDR3 DNA follows: TGTGCCAGCAGTAACAGGGGCGAGCAGTACGTC.

The chain combines TRBV4-2 with TRBJ2-5; TRBD1 is a possible D gene (6 bases). The CDR3 length is 15 residues. CDR1 is LGHNA, CDR2 YNFKEQ, per germline. Trimming took 1 base from V and 0 from J, leaving 9 bases between them. The DNA for the CDR3 is TGTGCCAGCAGCCAAGGGGACACCGACCAAGAGACCCAGTACTTC. It codes for CASSQGDTDQETQYF.

The chain has TRBV10-3 and TRBJ1-4, with D possibly TRBD1 on 5 matching bases. Germline-derived CDR1 and CDR2 are ENHRY and SYGVKD. This CDR3 region has 13 residues. Trimming cost V 7 bases and J 8 bases, with 14 bases left between them. The CDR3 reads CAIKGVTMEKLFF. Here the CDR3 DNA reads TGTGCCATCAAAGGGGTTACTATGGAAAAACTGTTTTTT.

This clone was found a few times. The chain carries TRBV27 and TRBJ1-4, with 7 bases that match TRBD1. CDR3 length: 14 residues. The V gene's germline CDR1 is MNHEY and CDR2 SMNVEV (reference sequence). V dropped 4 bases and J dropped 10; count of bases not matched to a gene: 9. CDR3 residues: CASSYRGGLPKLFF. CDR3 nucleotides: TGTGCCAGCAGTTACAGGGGAGGTTTGCCAAAACTGTTTTTT. The variable domain in full, with the rest retrieved from reference TRBV27 and TRBJ1-4, is EAQVTQNPRYLITVTGKKLTVTCSQNMNHEYMSWYRQDPGLGLRQIYYSMNVEVTDKGDVPEGYKVSRKEKRNFPLILESPSPNQTSLYFCASSYRGGLPKLFFGSGTQLSVL.

The chain combines TRBV6-4 with TRBJ1-4; D is undetermined. The CDR3 loop spans 13 amino acids. Between the trimmed V and J ends, which lost 3 bases and 12 bases, there was a span of 14 bases. Germline values: CDR1 MRHNA, CDR2 SNTAGT. The CDR3 region is CASSETQYSELFF. The CDR3 DNA reads TGTGCCAGCAGTGAAACACAGTATTCGGAACTGTTTTTT.

The J gene is TRBJ2-7, the V gene TRBV7-9; TRBD1 agrees at 8 bases. CDR1 is SEHNR and CDR2 is FQNEAQ in the germline V gene (reference sequence). The CDR3 loop spans 16 amino acids. The J segment lost 5 bases and the V segment lost 3 bases, leaving 12 bases of the junction unmatched. DNA for the CDR3: TGTGCCAGCAGCTTGTCCGGGACAGGCCCTACTGACGAGCAGTACTTC. Protein product: CASSLSGTGPTDEQYF.